What follows are 8 T cell receptor beta chains derived from one specimen sequenced in a study of read filtering for tumor transcriptome and immune sequencing (dated by TCRdb to the early 2020s). Instrument on record: Illumina HiSeq 4000. TCR libraries were constructed from approximately 0.4 ug RNA using the Immunoverse kit, and molecular barcoded adaptors covering alpha/delta and beta/gamma chains were employed. TCRdb reprocessing: public reads trimmed at Q25 with fastp, clones called with MiXCR, in-frame beta chains kept. Each CDR3 protein gets just one entry, which takes the most common genes and DNA from the rows behind it. For this sample the table gives around 130,000 distinct CDR3 sequences, of which roughly an eighth were detected only once. The biggest ten clones account for 6.5% to 9% of the sample. Sequenced material: a population of CD138-negative cells sorted from bone marrow. Per the publication, the cell subset or site label means: bone marrow mononuclear cells depleted of CD138+ plasma/myeloma cells by negative magnetic selection. Receptor source: a donor older than 35 with multiple myeloma.

There are a few counts of this clonotype. The chain recombines TRBV20-1 with TRBJ2-7; 8 bases map to TRBD2. The CDR3 has 15 residues. Germline assignment: CDR1 DFQATT and CDR2 SNEGSKA (reference sequence). V trimming: 7 bases; J trimming: 2 bases; junction bases outside the gene matches: 13. The CDR3: CSGTDGGAVAYEQYF. CDR3 coding DNA: TGCAGTGGAACTGACGGGGGGGCTGTGGCCTACGAGCAGTACTTC.

This clonotype showed up many times. The V call is TRBV4-1, the J call TRBJ1-4; D remains ambiguous. This CDR3 comprises 13 residues. The germline gives CDR1 MGHRA, CDR2 YSYEKL. V was shortened by 1 base and J by 7 bases, with 7 bases between the two germline ends. The CDR3 sequence is CASSQVYAEKLFF. The CDR3 nucleotides read TGCGCCAGCAGCCAAGTGTATGCTGAAAAACTGTTTTTT.

Notes on this clonotype: A much larger clone is a single base away; this may be a read error. V and J are TRBV7-9 and TRBJ1-1, with 9 bases fitting TRBD1. Germline CDR1 and CDR2: SEHNR and FQNEAQ (reference sequence). The CDR3 runs 13 residues. The CDR3 DNA reads as TGTGCCGGAAGGGACAGGGACCCCACTGAAGCTCTCTTT. Its translation is CAGRDRDPTEALF.

The table lists this clonotype with many counts. The rearrangement links TRBV7-9 to TRBJ1-5, with D hard to call. The CDR3 has 15 amino acids. The V and J ends lost 5 bases and 3 bases respectively, with 14 bases between them. Germline CDR1 reads SEHNR; CDR2 reads FQNEAQ (reference sequence). The CDR3 sequence: CASSPDGTYNQPQHF. The CDR3 DNA reads as TGTGCCAGCAGCCCGGACGGAACATACAATCAGCCCCAGCATTTT.

The sample holds a few counts of this clonotype. The junction and the germline gene differ at one end; a read error may be behind it. V and J are TRBV7-9 and TRBJ2-4; 8 bases are a match to TRBD1. Germline assignment: CDR1 SEHNR and CDR2 FQNEAQ (reference sequence). The CDR3 is 11 residues long. The CDR3 reads CASSRGQEAGF. In nucleotides, the CDR3 is TGTGCCAGCAGTCGGGGACAGGAGGCGGGATTC.

Turning to this clonotype: A much larger clone lies one base from this, so it may be a read error. The rearrangement uses TRBV7-9 and TRBJ1-1, with TRBD1 as a possible D gene (6 bases). The length of the CDR3 is 12 residues. Deletions cut 6 bases from V and 10 bases from J, with 15 bases between. CDR1 and CDR2 (germline): SEHNR, FQNEAQ (reference sequence). The CDR3 region is CASRSGGQGAFF. CDR3 nucleotide sequence: TGTGCCAGCAGATCGGGGGGGCAAGGAGCTTTCTTT.

At least ten counts were recorded for this clonotype. Here the CDR3 DNA reads TGTGCCAGCAGTCCGTACCGGGACGACGGCTACGAGCAGTACTTC. It translates to CASSPYRDDGYEQYF. V usage is TRBV27 and J usage is TRBJ2-7; D tentatively reads TRBD1 or TRBD2 (5 bases each). The CDR3 extends over 15 amino acids. V lost 5 bases, J lost 3 bases, and 17 bases lay in between. Germline lookup yields CDR1 MNHEY and CDR2 SMNVEV (reference sequence).

This clonotype was seen at least ten times. The chain employs TRBV5-1 and TRBJ2-2, with 9 bases matching TRBD1. V trimming: 4 bases; J trimming: 3 bases; junction bases outside the gene matches: 4. The germline gives CDR1 SGHRS, CDR2 YFSETQ. This CDR3 spans 15 amino acids. Here the CDR3 DNA reads TGCGCCAGCAGCAGCACAGGGGGCGACACCGGGGAGCTGTTTTTT. Translating it yields CASSSTGGDTGELFF.